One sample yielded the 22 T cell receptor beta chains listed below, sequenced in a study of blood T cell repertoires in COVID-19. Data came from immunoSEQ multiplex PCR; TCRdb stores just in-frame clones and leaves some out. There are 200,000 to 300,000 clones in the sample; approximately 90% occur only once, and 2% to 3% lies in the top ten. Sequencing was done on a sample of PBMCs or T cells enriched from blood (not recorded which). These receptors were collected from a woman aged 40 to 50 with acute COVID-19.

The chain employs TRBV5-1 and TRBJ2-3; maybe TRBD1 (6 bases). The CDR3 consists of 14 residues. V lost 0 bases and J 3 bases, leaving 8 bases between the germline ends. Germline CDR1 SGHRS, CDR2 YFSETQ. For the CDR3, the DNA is TGCGCCAGCAGCTTGGCGGACAGTACAGATACGCAGTATTTT. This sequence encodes CASSLADSTDTQYF. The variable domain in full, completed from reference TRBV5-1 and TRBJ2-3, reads KAGVTQTPRYLIKTRGQQVTLSCSPISGHRSVSWYQQTPGQGLQFLFEYFSETQRNKGNFPGRFSGRQFSNSRSEMNVSTLELGDSALYLCASSLADSTDTQYFGPGTRLTVL.

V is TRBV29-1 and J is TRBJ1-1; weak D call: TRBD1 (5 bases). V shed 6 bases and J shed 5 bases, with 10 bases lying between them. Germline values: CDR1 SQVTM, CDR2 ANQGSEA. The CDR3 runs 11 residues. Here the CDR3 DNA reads TGCAGCGTAGACAAGGGGACTGAAGCTTTCTTT. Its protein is CSVDKGTEAFF.

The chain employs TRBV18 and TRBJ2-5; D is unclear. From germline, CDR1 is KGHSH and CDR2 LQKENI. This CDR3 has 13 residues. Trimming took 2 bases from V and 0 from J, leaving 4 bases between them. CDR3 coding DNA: TGTGCCAGCTCACCAATCAACCAAGAGACCCAGTACTTC. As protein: CASSPINQETQYF.

The CDR3: CASSLVRRGVYEQYF. The DNA of the CDR3 is TGTGCCAGCAGCTTAGTCCGGCGGGGGGTTTACGAGCAGTACTTC. The chain has TRBV7-9 and TRBJ2-7; 8 bases match TRBD2. J gave up 4 bases and V 1 base, and 6 bases lay outside the gene matches. The CDR3 runs 15 residues. Germline values: CDR1 SEHNR, CDR2 FQNEAQ (reference sequence). The full variable domain, rest sourced from reference TRBV7-9 and TRBJ2-7, is DTGVSQNPRHKITKRGQNVTFRCDPISEHNRLYWYRQTLGQGPEFLTYFQNEAQLEKSRLLSDRFSAERPKGSFSTLEIQRTEQGDSAMYLCASSLVRRGVYEQYFGPGTRLTVT.

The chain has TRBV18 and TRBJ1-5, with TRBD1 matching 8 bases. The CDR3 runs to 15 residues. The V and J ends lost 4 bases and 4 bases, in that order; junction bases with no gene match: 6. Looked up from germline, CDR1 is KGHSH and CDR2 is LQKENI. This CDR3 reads CASSRTTGANQPQHF. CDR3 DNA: TGTGCCAGCTCACGTACGACAGGGGCGAATCAGCCCCAGCATTTT.

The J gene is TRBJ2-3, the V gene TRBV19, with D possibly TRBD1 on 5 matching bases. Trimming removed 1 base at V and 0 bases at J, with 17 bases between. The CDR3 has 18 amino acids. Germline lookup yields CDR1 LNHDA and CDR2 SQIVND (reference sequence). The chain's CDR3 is CASSIAGFDYISTDTQYF. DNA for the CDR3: TGTGCCAGTAGTATAGCAGGGTTCGATTATATTAGCACAGATACGCAGTATTTT.

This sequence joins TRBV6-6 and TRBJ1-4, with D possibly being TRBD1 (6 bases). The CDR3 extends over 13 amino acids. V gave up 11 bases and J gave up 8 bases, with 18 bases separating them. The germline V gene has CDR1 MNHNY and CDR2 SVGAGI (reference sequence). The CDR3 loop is CAVPSGGPEKLFF. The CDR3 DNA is TGTGCCGTACCCTCCGGGGGGCCAGAAAAACTGTTTTTT.

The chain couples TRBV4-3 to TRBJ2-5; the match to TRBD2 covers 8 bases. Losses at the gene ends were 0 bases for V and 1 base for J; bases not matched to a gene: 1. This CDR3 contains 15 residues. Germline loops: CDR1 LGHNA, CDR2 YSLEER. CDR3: CASSQEGTSQETQYF. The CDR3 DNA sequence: TGCGCCAGCAGCCAAGAAGGGACTAGCCAAGAGACCCAGTACTTC.

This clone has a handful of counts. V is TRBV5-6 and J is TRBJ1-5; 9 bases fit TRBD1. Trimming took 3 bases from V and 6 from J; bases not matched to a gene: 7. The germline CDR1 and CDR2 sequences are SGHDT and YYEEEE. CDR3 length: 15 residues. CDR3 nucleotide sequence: TGTGCCAGCAGCTCCGGGACAGGGTTGGGTCAGCCCCAGCATTTT. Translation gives CASSSGTGLGQPQHF.

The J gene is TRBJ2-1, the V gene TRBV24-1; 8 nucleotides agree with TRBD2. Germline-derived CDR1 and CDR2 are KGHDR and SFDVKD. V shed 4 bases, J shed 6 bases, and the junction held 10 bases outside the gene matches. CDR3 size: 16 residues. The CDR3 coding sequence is TGTGCCACCAGTGACGCCGTAGCGGGAATTAGCAATGAGCAGTTCTTC. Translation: CATSDAVAGISNEQFF.

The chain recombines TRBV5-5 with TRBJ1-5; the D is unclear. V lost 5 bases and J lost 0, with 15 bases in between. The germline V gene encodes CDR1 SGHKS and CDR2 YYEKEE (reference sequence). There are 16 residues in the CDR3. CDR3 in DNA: TGTGCCAGCAGGGGCGACGGATCCTCTAGCAATCAGCCCCAGCATTTT. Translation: CASRGDGSSSNQPQHF.

DNA of the CDR3: TGTGCCAGCAGCTTAGCTAGCGGGTCTTTAGCCAAAAACATTCAGTACTTC. It encodes CASSLASGSLAKNIQYF. This chain connects TRBV7-2 to TRBJ2-4; TRBD2 agrees at 7 bases. Unmatched junction bases numbered 5, after V lost 0 bases and J lost 0 bases. Germline V gene sequence: CDR1 SGHTA, CDR2 FQGNSA. The length of the CDR3 is 17 residues.

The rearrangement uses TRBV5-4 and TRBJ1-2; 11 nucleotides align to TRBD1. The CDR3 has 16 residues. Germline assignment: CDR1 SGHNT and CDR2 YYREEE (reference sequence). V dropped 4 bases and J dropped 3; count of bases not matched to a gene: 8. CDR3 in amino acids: CASSNPGTGGHYGYTF. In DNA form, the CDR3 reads TGTGCCAGCAGCAACCCCGGGACAGGGGGGCACTATGGCTACACCTTC.

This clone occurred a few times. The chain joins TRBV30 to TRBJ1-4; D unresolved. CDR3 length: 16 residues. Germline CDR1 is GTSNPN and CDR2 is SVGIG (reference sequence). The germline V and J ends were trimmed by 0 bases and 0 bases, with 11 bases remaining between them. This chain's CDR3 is CAWSVRRTATNEKLFF. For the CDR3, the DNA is TGTGCCTGGAGTGTACGGAGGACTGCAACTAATGAAAAACTGTTTTTT.

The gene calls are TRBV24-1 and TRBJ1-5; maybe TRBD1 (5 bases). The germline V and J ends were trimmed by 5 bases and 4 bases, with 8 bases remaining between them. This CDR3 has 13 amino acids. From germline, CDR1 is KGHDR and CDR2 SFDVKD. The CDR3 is CATSAGGNQPQHF. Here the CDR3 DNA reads TGTGCCACCAGTGCCGGGGGGAATCAGCCCCAGCATTTT.

The CDR3 DNA reads as TGTGCCAGCAGGCCCCCGGGGGGGGAAAAACTGTTTTTT. Its translation is CASRPPGGEKLFF. The chain combines TRBV5-4 with TRBJ1-4; D may be TRBD1 (5 bases). The CDR3 totals 13 residues. The ends were cut back, 5 bases at V and 8 bases at J, with 13 bases in the middle. Germline CDR1 and CDR2: SGHNT and YYREEE (reference sequence).

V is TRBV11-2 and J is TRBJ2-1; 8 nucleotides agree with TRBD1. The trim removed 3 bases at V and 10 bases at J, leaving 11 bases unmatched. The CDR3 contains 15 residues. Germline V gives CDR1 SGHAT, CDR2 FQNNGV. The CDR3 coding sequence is TGTGCCAGCAGCTTCTCGGCAGGGGGCCAGGGGGAGCAGTTCTTC. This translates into CASSFSAGGQGEQFF.

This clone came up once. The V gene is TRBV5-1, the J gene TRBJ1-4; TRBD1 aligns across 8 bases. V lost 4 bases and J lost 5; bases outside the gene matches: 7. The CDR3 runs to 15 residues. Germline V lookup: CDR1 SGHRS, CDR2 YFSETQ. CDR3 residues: CASSPWGTGNEKLFF. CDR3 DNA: TGCGCCAGCAGCCCATGGGGGACAGGAAATGAAAAACTGTTTTTT.

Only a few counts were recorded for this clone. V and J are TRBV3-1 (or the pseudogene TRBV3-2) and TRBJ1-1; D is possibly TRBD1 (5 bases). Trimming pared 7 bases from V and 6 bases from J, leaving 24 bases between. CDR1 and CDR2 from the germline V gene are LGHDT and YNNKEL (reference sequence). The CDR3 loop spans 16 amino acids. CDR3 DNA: TGTGCCAGCACCCCACGGTTGGGGCAGGGCAGTGCTGAAGCTTTCTTT. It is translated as CASTPRLGQGSAEAFF.

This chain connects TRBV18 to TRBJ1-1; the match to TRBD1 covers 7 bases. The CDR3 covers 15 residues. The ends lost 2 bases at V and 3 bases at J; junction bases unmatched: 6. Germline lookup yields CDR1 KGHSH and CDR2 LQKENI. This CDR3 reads CASSPAGQTYTEAFF. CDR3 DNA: TGTGCCAGCTCACCAGCGGGACAGACCTACACTGAAGCTTTCTTT.

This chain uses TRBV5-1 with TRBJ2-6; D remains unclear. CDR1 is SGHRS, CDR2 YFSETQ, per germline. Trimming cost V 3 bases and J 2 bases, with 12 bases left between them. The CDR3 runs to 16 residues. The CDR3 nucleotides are TGCGCCAGCAGCTCCCTTCGAGGAACTGGGGCCAACGTCCTGACTTTC. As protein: CASSSLRGTGANVLTF.

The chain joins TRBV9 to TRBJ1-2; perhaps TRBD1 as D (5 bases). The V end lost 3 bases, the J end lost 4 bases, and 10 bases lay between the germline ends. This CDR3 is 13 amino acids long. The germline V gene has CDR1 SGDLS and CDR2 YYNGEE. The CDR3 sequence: CASSAPQGYGYTF. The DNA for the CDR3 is TGTGCCAGCAGCGCCCCCCAGGGCTATGGCTACACCTTC.